One sample yielded the 26 T cell receptor beta chains listed below, sequenced in a study of control samples from healthy donors and cancer patients. Repertoires were generated with immunoSEQ multiplex PCR, while TCRdb's copy carries only in-frame clones and drops some. The sample carries roughly 160,000 clones, 96% recorded once. The specimen sequenced was blood. Every receptor here comes from a woman aged 25 to 39 in good health.

The J gene is TRBJ1-1, the V gene TRBV6-5; D is unresolved. Germline CDR1 MNHEY, CDR2 SVGAGI. This CDR3 contains 12 residues. Trimming pared 5 bases from V and 3 bases from J, leaving 7 bases between. The CDR3 DNA sequence: TGTGCCAGCAGTCCCTTTTACACTGAAGCTTTCTTT. This encodes CASSPFYTEAFF.

This sequence joins TRBV6-2 or TRBV6-3 and TRBJ1-5, with D uncertain. The germline gives CDR1 MNHEY, CDR2 SVGEGT. V lost 4 bases to trimming and J lost 0 bases, with 13 bases between them. The CDR3 consists of 16 residues. Here the CDR3 DNA reads TGTGCCAGCAGTTCGCCGCAGATTGATAGCAATCAGCCCCAGCATTTT. Its translation: CASSSPQIDSNQPQHF.

This sequence joins TRBV6-6 and TRBJ1-4, with D perhaps TRBD1 (6 bases). Germline CDR1 and CDR2: MNHNY and SVGAGI (reference sequence). The CDR3 runs 15 residues. The V end lost 10 bases, the J end lost 3 bases, and 18 bases lay between the germline ends. The CDR3 nucleotides are TGTGCCACCCGAGATTCGGGGGCGCCTAATGAAAAACTGTTTTTT. Its protein product is CATRDSGAPNEKLFF.

V usage is TRBV28 and J usage is TRBJ1-2; a weak D match, TRBD1 (5 bases). Trimming took 3 bases from V and 4 from J, leaving 21 bases between them. The germline V gene encodes CDR1 MDHEN and CDR2 SYDVKM. This CDR3 spans 17 amino acids. The CDR3 DNA is TGTGCCAGCAGTTTGGGCGAGTACGGCAGGGTGAGCTATGGCTACACCTTC. This translates into CASSLGEYGRVSYGYTF.

This chain uses TRBV5-5 with TRBJ2-7; 8 bases agree with TRBD2. Germline CDR1 is SGHKS and CDR2 is YYEKEE (reference sequence). The CDR3 contains 12 residues. V lost 4 bases, J lost 3 bases, and 0 bases stayed unmatched. CDR3 amino acids: CASSAGGYEQYF. The CDR3 DNA reads TGTGCCAGCAGCGCGGGGGGCTACGAGCAGTACTTC.

The V call is TRBV13, the J call TRBJ2-1; 9 bases agree with TRBD2. The CDR3 has 16 residues. Trimming removed 5 bases from V and 4 bases from J; junction bases left unmatched: 9. Per the germline V gene, CDR1 is PRHDT and CDR2 is FYEKMQ (reference sequence). CDR3 sequence: CASSPEERGVYNEQFF. CDR3 sequence (DNA): TGTGCCAGCAGCCCGGAGGAGCGGGGGGTTTACAATGAGCAGTTCTTC.

For the CDR3, the DNA is TGTGCCAGCAATAGGGGACGCAACTCCTACGAGCAGTACTTC. The encoded protein is CASNRGRNSYEQYF. J is TRBJ2-7 and V is TRBV2, with D perhaps assigned TRBD1 or TRBD2 (5 bases each). Deletions cut 7 bases from V and 0 bases from J, with 13 bases between. Germline V gives CDR1 SNHLY, CDR2 FYNNEI. The length of the CDR3 is 14 residues.

The chain carries TRBV5-1 and TRBJ2-5; tentative D call: TRBD1 (5 bases). Trimming removed 0 bases at V and 2 bases at J, with 11 bases between. Looked up from germline, CDR1 is SGHRS and CDR2 is YFSETQ. The CDR3 is made up of 15 amino acids. The CDR3 loop reads CASSLVGAGQETQYF. The CDR3 DNA is TGCGCCAGCAGCTTGGTAGGGGCAGGGCAAGAGACCCAGTACTTC.

This clone has just one count. As DNA, the CDR3 is TGCGCCAGCAGCGTACAGGGGGCCACGGGCACTGAAGCTTTCTTT. Its protein is CASSVQGATGTEAFF. The V gene is TRBV5-1, the J gene TRBJ1-1; 9 bases align to TRBD1. The junction had 8 bases not matched to a gene; V was cut back by 4 bases and J by 4 bases. CDR1 and CDR2 from the germline V gene are SGHRS and YFSETQ. The CDR3 contains 15 residues.

The rearrangement joins TRBV6-6 to TRBJ1-4, with D maybe TRBD1 (5 bases). The CDR3 contains 14 residues. The germline gives CDR1 MNHNY, CDR2 SVGAGI (reference sequence). Trimming stripped 6 bases from V and 2 bases from J, with 10 bases between. The chain's CDR3 is CASSAGATNEKLFF. The CDR3 DNA sequence: TGTGCCAGCAGCGCCGGGGCCACTAATGAAAAACTGTTTTTT.

Written as DNA, the CDR3 is TGTGCCAGCAGCCACGACGGGAATGAAAAACTGTTTTTT. Translated: CASSHDGNEKLFF. The chain recombines TRBV12-3 or TRBV12-4 with TRBJ1-4, with no clear D. There are 13 residues in the CDR3. Trimming pared 6 bases from V and 5 bases from J, leaving 10 bases between.

The chain is built from TRBV14 and TRBJ1-6; D remains ambiguous. This CDR3 is 12 amino acids long. In germline, CDR1 is SGHDN, CDR2 FVKESK. Trimming took off 1 base at V and 16 bases at J, with 11 bases between the two ends. This chain's CDR3 is CASSQGAEGLHF. CDR3 sequence (DNA): TGTGCCAGCAGCCAAGGCGCGGAGGGTCTCCACTTT. Looking up the rest from reference TRBV14 and TRBJ1-6 gives the full variable domain: EAGVTQFPSHSVIEKGQTVTLRCDPISGHDNLYWYRRVMGKEIKFLLHFVKESKQDESGMPNNRFLAERTGGTYSTLKVQPAELEDSGVYFCASSQGAEGLHFGNGTRLTVT.

The rearrangement uses TRBV11-2 and TRBJ2-6; 12 nucleotides match TRBD1. Losses at the gene ends were 3 bases for V and 3 bases for J; bases not matched to a gene: 6. This CDR3 has 18 residues. Germline V lookup: CDR1 SGHAT, CDR2 FQNNGV. CDR3 DNA sequence: TGTGCCAGCAGCTTCGCGGGACAGGGGGCGTTTGGGGCCAACGTCCTGACTTTC. Protein sequence: CASSFAGQGAFGANVLTF. The whole variable domain, filled in from reference TRBV11-2 and TRBJ2-6, reads EAGVAQSPRYKIIEKRQSVAFWCNPISGHATLYWYQQILGQGPKLLIQFQNNGVVDDSQLPKDRFSAERLKGVDSTLKIQPAKLEDSAVYLCASSFAGQGAFGANVLTFGAGSRLTVL.

This sequence joins TRBV24-1 and TRBJ1-5; D remains unclear. The V gene lost 0 bases and the J gene lost 5 bases, with 7 bases spanning the gap. The CDR3 length is 14 residues. Germline V gene sequence: CDR1 KGHDR, CDR2 SFDVKD. Here the CDR3 DNA reads TGTGCCACCAGTGATTTGTCCAGCGATCAGCCCCAGCATTTT. This sequence encodes CATSDLSSDQPQHF.

This sequence joins TRBV28 and TRBJ2-2; 10 positions match TRBD1. This CDR3 is built from 17 residues. With 3 bases clipped from V and 2 bases from J, the junction kept 6 bases outside the gene matches. CDR1 MDHEN and CDR2 SYDVKM come from the germline V gene. The CDR3 nucleotides read TGTGCCAGCAGTTTCAGGGGACAGGGGACCAACACCGGGGAGCTGTTTTTT. Protein product: CASSFRGQGTNTGELFF.

The chain carries TRBV28 and TRBJ1-1, with a possible D match to TRBD1 (5 bases). Trimming removed 8 bases from V and 4 bases from J, with 14 bases in between. CDR1 is MDHEN, CDR2 SYDVKM, per germline. The CDR3 is 13 residues long. This CDR3 is CASRSRGRTEAFF. The CDR3 DNA sequence: TGTGCCAGCCGTTCGAGGGGTCGCACTGAAGCTTTCTTT.

The chain links TRBV4-1 to TRBJ2-7; 9 positions agree with TRBD1. This CDR3 spans 17 amino acids. Trimming removed 6 bases from V and 5 bases from J; junction bases left unmatched: 17. Per germline, CDR1 MGHRA and CDR2 YSYEKL. The CDR3: CASRQSFTGTGWDEQYF. In nucleotides, the CDR3 is TGCGCCAGCAGACAAAGCTTCACCGGGACAGGGTGGGACGAGCAGTACTTC.

The rearrangement links TRBV29-1 to TRBJ1-1; 8 bases fit TRBD1. Germline assignment: CDR1 SQVTM and CDR2 ANQGSEA. This CDR3 has 13 amino acids. V shed 3 bases and J 10 bases; nucleotides not matched to a gene: 10. The CDR3 spells CSVDSDRGFGAFF. The DNA for the CDR3 is TGCAGCGTTGATAGTGACAGGGGTTTTGGAGCTTTCTTT.

J is TRBJ1-6 and V is TRBV2, with a weak D call TRBD1 (5 bases). Trimming took 1 base from V and 4 from J, leaving 11 bases between them. CDR1 is SNHLY and CDR2 is FYNNEI in the germline V gene. The CDR3 loop spans 16 amino acids. The CDR3 reads CASSEDAGGYNSPLHF. The CDR3 coding sequence is TGTGCCAGCAGTGAAGATGCTGGGGGTTATAATTCACCCCTCCACTTT.

This chain uses TRBV19 with TRBJ2-2; D is perhaps TRBD1 (5 bases). Germline CDR1 reads LNHDA; CDR2 reads SQIVND (reference sequence). The CDR3 covers 15 residues. Trimming took 7 bases from V and 0 from J, leaving 12 bases between them. The CDR3 sequence: CASNLKGANTGELFF. The CDR3 DNA follows: TGTGCCAGTAACTTGAAAGGGGCGAACACCGGGGAGCTGTTTTTT.

The chain links TRBV28 to TRBJ1-5, with D hard to call. From germline, CDR1 is MDHEN and CDR2 SYDVKM. V dropped 7 bases and J dropped 4 bases, with 14 bases sitting between them. The CDR3 totals 14 residues. The CDR3 DNA follows: TGTGCCAGCACCTTGAACTGGGAAAATCAGCCCCAGCATTTT. Protein sequence: CASTLNWENQPQHF. Full variable domain (missing parts from reference TRBV28 and TRBJ1-5): DVKVTQSSRYLVKRTGEKVFLECVQDMDHENMFWYRQDPGLGLRLIYFSYDVKMKEKGDIPEGYSVSREKKERFSLILESASTNQTSMYLCASTLNWENQPQHFGDGTRLSIL.

This chain uses TRBV5-1 with TRBJ2-5, with D possibly TRBD2 on 8 matching bases. From germline, CDR1 is SGHRS and CDR2 YFSETQ. The germline V and J ends were trimmed by 9 bases and 5 bases, with 20 bases remaining between them. The CDR3 is 14 residues long. CDR3: CATASGGGAETQYF. The CDR3 coding sequence is TGCGCCACTGCCTCGGGAGGGGGCGCGGAGACCCAGTACTTC. Combining the CDR3 with reference TRBV5-1 and TRBJ2-5 gives the whole variable domain KAGVTQTPRYLIKTRGQQVTLSCSPISGHRSVSWYQQTPGQGLQFLFEYFSETQRNKGNFPGRFSGRQFSNSRSEMNVSTLELGDSALYLCATASGGGAETQYFGPGTRLLVL.

The rearrangement uses TRBV4-1 and TRBJ2-3; the match to TRBD1 covers 12 bases. This CDR3 has 17 residues. The germline V gene has CDR1 MGHRA and CDR2 YSYEKL. V dropped 3 bases and J dropped 2; count of bases not matched to a gene: 6. This CDR3 is CASSQSGTGGYTDTQYF. The CDR3 DNA reads as TGCGCCAGCAGCCAGTCCGGGACAGGGGGCTACACAGATACGCAGTATTTT.

The chain joins TRBV27 to TRBJ2-7; no clear D. V lost 3 bases and J lost 4, with 13 bases in between. Germline V gene lookup returns CDR1 MNHEY and CDR2 SMNVEV (reference sequence). The CDR3 is made up of 14 amino acids. CDR3 in DNA: TGTGCCAGCAGTTTTAGTCCCGGTGCGTACGAGCAGTACTTC. Translation: CASSFSPGAYEQYF.

The DNA for the CDR3 is TGTGCCAGCAGTTACGGTCACGTGACAGGATTATCAGAGCAGTACTTC. This sequence encodes CASSYGHVTGLSEQYF. The rearrangement uses TRBV6-6 and TRBJ2-7; maybe TRBD1 (6 bases). V was clipped by 2 bases and J by 7 bases, with 21 bases between them. From germline, CDR1 is MNHNY and CDR2 SVGAGI (reference sequence). CDR3 length equals 16 residues.

V is TRBV4-2 and J is TRBJ2-5; D gene uncertain. The CDR3 runs 13 residues. The V end lost 3 bases, the J end lost 3 bases, and 8 bases lay between the germline ends. Germline V gene lookup returns CDR1 LGHNA and CDR2 YNFKEQ. The CDR3 spells CASSHWMEETQYF. The CDR3 DNA is TGTGCCAGCAGCCACTGGATGGAAGAGACCCAGTACTTC.